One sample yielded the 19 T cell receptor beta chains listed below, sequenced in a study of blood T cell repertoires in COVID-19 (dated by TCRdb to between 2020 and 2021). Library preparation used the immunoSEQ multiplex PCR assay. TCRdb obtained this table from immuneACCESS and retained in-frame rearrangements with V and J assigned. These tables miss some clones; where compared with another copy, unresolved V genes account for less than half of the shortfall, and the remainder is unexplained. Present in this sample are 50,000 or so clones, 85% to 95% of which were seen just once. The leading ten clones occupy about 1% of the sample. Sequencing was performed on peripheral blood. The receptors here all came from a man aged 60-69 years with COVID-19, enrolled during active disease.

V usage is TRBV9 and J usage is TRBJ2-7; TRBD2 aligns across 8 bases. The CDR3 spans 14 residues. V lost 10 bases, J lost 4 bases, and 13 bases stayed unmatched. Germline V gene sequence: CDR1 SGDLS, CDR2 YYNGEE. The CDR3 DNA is TGTGCCTCTGGACCATCAGCGGGGGTGTACGAGCAGTACTTC. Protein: CASGPSAGVYEQYF.

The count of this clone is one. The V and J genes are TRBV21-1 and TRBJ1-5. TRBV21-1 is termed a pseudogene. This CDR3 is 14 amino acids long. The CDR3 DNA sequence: TGTGCCAGCAGCAAGAAAGAGAGCAATCAGCCCCAGCATTTT. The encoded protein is CASSKKESNQPQHF.

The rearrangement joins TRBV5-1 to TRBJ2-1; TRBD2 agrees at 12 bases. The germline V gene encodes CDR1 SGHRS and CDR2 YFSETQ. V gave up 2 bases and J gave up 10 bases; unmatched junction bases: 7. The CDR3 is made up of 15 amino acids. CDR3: CASSLLAGGHQEQFF. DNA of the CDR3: TGCGCCAGCAGCTTACTAGCGGGGGGCCACCAGGAGCAGTTCTTC.

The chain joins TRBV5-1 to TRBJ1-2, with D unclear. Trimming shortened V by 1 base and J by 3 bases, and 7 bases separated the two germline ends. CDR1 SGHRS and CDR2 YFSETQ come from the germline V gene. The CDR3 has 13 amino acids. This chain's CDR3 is CASSLMADYGYTF. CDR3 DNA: TGCGCCAGCAGCTTGATGGCAGACTATGGCTACACCTTC.

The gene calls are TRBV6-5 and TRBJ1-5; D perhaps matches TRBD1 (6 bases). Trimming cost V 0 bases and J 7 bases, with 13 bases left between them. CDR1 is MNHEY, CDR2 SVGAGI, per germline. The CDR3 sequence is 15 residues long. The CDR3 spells CASSYSLGAGQPQHF. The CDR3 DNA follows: TGTGCCAGCAGTTACTCTCTGGGGGCAGGACAGCCCCAGCATTTT.

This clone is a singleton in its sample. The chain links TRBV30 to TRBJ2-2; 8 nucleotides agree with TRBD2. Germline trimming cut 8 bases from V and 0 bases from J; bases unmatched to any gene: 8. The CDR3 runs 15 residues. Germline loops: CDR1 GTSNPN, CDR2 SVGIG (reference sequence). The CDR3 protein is CARTSGAANTGELFF. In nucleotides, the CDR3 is TGTGCCAGAACTAGCGGAGCAGCGAACACCGGGGAGCTGTTTTTT.

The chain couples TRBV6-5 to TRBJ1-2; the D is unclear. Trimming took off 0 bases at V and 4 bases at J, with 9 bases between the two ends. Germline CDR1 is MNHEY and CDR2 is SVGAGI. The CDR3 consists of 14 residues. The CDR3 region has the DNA TGTGCCAGCAGTTACTCGGGAGGGAGCTATGGCTACACCTTC. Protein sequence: CASSYSGGSYGYTF.

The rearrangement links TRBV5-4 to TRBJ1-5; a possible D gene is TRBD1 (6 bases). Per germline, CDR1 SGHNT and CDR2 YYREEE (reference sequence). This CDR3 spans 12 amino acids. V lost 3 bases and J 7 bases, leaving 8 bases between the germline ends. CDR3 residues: CASSSQGQPQHF. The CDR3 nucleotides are TGTGCCAGCAGCTCGCAGGGGCAGCCCCAGCATTTT.

CDR3 DNA sequence: TGTGCCAGCAGCTTGGGGCGGCCAGACTACAATGAGCAGTTCTTC. This sequence encodes CASSLGRPDYNEQFF. The J gene is TRBJ2-1, the V gene TRBV5-4; D not certain. V was shortened by 0 bases and J by 3 bases, with 10 bases between the two germline ends. The CDR3 has 15 amino acids. The germline gives CDR1 SGHNT, CDR2 YYREEE (reference sequence).

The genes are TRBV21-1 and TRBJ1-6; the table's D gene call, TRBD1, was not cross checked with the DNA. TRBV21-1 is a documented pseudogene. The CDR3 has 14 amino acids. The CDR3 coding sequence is TGTGCCAGCAGCGGACAGGGACCGGCTGCACCCCTCCACTTT. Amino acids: CASSGQGPAAPLHF.

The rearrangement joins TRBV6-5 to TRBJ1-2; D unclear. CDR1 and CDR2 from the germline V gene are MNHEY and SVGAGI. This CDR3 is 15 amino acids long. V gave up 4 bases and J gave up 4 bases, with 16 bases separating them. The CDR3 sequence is CASSSPGRHPYGYTF. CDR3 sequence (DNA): TGTGCCAGCAGTTCCCCCGGGAGGCATCCCTATGGCTACACCTTC.

CDR3 sequence reads: CASSAGTGWNMGSGANVLTF. CDR3 nucleotides: TGTGCCAGCAGCGCCGGGACAGGGTGGAATATGGGCTCTGGGGCCAACGTCCTGACTTTC. V and J are TRBV5-8 and TRBJ2-6; 9 bases are a match to TRBD1. Germline CDR1 SGHTS, CDR2 YDEGEE. Trimming removed 4 bases from V and 0 bases from J; junction bases left unmatched: 14. This CDR3 is 20 amino acids long.

CDR3 sequence reads: CASSQGGGTYEQYF. The CDR3 nucleotides are TGCGCCAGCAGCCAAGGTGGGGGGACCTACGAGCAGTACTTC. The chain is built from TRBV4-1 and TRBJ2-7; D is perhaps TRBD2 (6 bases). The length of the CDR3 is 14 residues. Looked up from germline, CDR1 is MGHRA and CDR2 is YSYEKL. V dropped 1 base and J dropped 2 bases, with 9 bases sitting between them.

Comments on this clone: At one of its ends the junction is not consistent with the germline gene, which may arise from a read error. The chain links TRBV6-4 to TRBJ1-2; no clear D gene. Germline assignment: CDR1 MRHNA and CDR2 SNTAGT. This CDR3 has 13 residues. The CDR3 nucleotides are TGTGCCAGAAGTGAAGAGGAGGAGTGTGGCTACACCTTC. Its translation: CARSEEEECGYTF.

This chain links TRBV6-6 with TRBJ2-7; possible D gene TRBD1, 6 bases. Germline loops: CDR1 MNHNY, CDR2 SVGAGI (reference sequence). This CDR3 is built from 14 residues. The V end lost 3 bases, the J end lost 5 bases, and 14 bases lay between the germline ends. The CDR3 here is CASSYNRELDEQYF. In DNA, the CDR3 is TGTGCCAGCAGTTATAACAGGGAGTTAGACGAGCAGTACTTC.

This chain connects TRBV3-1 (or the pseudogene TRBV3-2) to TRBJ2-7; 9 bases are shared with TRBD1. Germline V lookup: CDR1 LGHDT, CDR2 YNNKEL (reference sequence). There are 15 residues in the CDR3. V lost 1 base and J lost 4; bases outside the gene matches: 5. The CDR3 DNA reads TGTGCCAGCAGCCAAGCGGACAGGGGCCCTTACGAGCAGTACTTC. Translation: CASSQADRGPYEQYF.

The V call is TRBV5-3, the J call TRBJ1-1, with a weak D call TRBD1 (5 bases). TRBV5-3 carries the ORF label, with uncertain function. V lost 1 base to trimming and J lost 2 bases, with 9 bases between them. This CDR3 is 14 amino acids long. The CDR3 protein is CARSLQGYNTEAFF. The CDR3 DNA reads TGTGCCAGAAGCTTGCAGGGATACAACACTGAAGCTTTCTTT.

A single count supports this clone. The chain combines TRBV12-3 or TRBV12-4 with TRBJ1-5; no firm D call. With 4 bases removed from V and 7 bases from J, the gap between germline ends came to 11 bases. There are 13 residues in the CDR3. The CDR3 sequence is CASSWSIEQPQHF. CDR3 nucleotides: TGTGCCAGCAGTTGGAGTATCGAGCAGCCCCAGCATTTT.

The CDR3, as DNA: TGCGCCAGCAGCTCTACAGGGAGCTCCTACAATGAGCAGTTCTTC. Protein product: CASSSTGSSYNEQFF. The J gene is TRBJ2-1, the V gene TRBV4-3; possible D gene TRBD1, 6 bases. V was pared by 5 bases and J by 0 bases, with 11 bases between. The germline V gene encodes CDR1 LGHNA and CDR2 YSLEER. The CDR3 has 15 amino acids.